This T cell receptor (beta chain) comes out of a study of T cell clones after liver transplantation. Background on the study: In this trial, immunosuppression withdrawal was attempted within 2 years of liver transplant. Standard immunosuppression, with no induction, continued until 12-24 months after transplant.

Profiling relied on immunoSEQ multiplex PCR, and the TCRdb table lists in-frame clones only, not all of them. The sample holds about 80,000 clones; 80% to 85% are singletons and the top ten take 0.45% to 0.55%. Study-wide findings and caveats: The donor-reactive repertoire was only partly measurable in two subjects, lacking donor cells.

Worth noting for this clone: Its antigen is unknown.

This clonotype was obtained from a human patient who received a liver transplant. A subset of T cells may come from the graft donor. The starting material was CD4+ T cells from blood, obtained around 45 months after liver transplant.

CDR3 sequence reads: CASVWGRDEGYTF. The CDR3 DNA is TGTGCCAGCGTATGGGGCAGGGATGAGGGCTACACCTTC. J is TRBJ1-2 and V is TRBV2, with D possibly being TRBD1 (5 bases). The V end was cut by 8 bases, the J end by 8 bases, with 18 bases between. Germline V lookup: CDR1 SNHLY, CDR2 FYNNEI. This CDR3 region has 13 residues.